This TCR beta chain was identified in a study of T cells after yellow fever vaccination. This clonotype occurred a few times. TCRdb processed the 5' RACE reads anew with MiXCR; each CDR3 protein has one entry. The sample lists 500,000 to 650,000 distinct CDR3 sequences; 17% were seen once. The germline CDR1 and CDR2 sequences are SGHRS and YFSETQ. The V end was cut by 0 bases, the J end by 2 bases, with 8 bases between. The CDR3 loop spans 14 amino acids. The sample was PBMCs, taken about 5 days after the first yellow fever vaccination. The receptor comes from a man younger than 35 who received the YFV17D yellow fever vaccine. The chain couples TRBV5-1 to TRBJ1-1; D gene unclear. CDR3 bases: TGCGCCAGCAGCTTGGATCCGCAAAACACTGAAGCTTTCTTT. It encodes CASSLDPQNTEAFF.